The TCR beta chain under discussion was sequenced for a study of OX40 agonist ivuxolimab in advanced cancers. Sequencing was performed with immunoSEQ multiplex PCR; in TCRdb, only in-frame clones are kept and a portion is missing. Of about 22,000 clones detected, over 70% appear once; the ten largest clones hold 35% to 40%. This clone came up a few times. The TCR comes from an adult with an advanced solid tumor such as melanoma, head and neck, liver or kidney cancer. The input for sequencing was CD4+ or CD8+ T cells sorted from blood, taken in a trial of the OX40 agonist ivuxolimab.

This CDR3 is CASSQGVPYEAFF. The CDR3 coding sequence is TGCGCCAGCAGCCAAGGGGTGCCCTATGAAGCTTTCTTT. V gene TRBV4-1 combines with J gene TRBJ1-1; D is unresolved. CDR3 size: 13 residues. The V gene's germline CDR1 is MGHRA and CDR2 YSYEKL. Deletions cut 1 base from V and 7 bases from J, with 10 bases between.